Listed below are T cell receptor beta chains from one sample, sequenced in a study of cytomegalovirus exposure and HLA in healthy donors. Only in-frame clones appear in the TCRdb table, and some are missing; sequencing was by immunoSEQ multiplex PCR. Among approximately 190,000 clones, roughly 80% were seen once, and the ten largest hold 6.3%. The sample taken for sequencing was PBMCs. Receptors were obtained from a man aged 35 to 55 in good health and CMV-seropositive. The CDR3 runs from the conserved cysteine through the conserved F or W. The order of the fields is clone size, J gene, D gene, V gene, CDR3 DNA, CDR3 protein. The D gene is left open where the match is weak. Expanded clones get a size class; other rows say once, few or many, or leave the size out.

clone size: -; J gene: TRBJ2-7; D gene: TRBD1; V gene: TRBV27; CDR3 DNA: TGTGCCAGCAGTTTCTTCCCAGGGGGTAACTCCTACGAGCAGTACTTC; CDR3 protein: CASSFFPGGNSYEQYF
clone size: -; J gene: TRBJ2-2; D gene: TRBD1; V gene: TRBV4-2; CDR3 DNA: TGTGCCAGCAGCCCCTGGACAGGTCAGAACACCGGGGAGCTGTTTTTT; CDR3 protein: CASSPWTGQNTGELFF
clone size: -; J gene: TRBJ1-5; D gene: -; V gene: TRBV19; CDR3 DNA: TGTGCCAGTAGTATAGTACGGTTGTCCCAGGAGCCCCAGCATTTT; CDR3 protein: CASSIVRLSQEPQHF
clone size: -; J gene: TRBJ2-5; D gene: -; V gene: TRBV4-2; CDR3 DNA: TGTGCCAGCAGCCAAGAGGGGAGGGGGGGGGCCGATGAGACCCAGTACTTC; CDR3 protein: CASSQEGRGGADETQYF
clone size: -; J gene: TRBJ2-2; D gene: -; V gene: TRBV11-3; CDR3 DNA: TGTGCCAGCAGCTCCACAGGGAACACCGGGGAGCTGTTTTTT; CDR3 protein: CASSSTGNTGELFF
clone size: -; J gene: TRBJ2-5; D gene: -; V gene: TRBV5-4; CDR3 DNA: TGTGCCAGCAGCTTGTCCGGGACCCAGTACTTC; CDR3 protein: CASSLSGTQYF
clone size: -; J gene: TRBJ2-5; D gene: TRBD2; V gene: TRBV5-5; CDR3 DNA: TGTGCCAGCAGCTTTAGACTAGCGGGGTTTGAGACCCAGTACTTC; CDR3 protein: CASSFRLAGFETQYF
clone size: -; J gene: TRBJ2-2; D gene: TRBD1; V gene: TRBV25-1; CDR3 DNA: TGTGCCAGCAGTGAACGGGGAGGGACAGGGACCACCGGGGAGCTGTTTTTT; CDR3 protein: CASSERGGTGTTGELFF
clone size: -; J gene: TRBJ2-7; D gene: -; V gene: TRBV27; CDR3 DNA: TGTGCCAGCAGTTTATACGGCGGGCCCTACGAGCAGTACTTC; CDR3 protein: CASSLYGGPYEQYF
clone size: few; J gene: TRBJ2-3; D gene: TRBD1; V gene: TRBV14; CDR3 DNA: TGTGCCAGCAGCCAATTCAGGGGGACGGGTGATACGCAGTATTTT; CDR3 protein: CASSQFRGTGDTQYF
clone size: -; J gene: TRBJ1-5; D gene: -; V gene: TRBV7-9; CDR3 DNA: TGTGCCAGCAGCTTAGAACGGTCCGATCAGCCCCAGCATTTT; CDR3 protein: CASSLERSDQPQHF
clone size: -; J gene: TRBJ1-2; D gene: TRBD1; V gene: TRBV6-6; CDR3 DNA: TGTGCCAGCAGTACGGGGAAACAGGGGGCAAGCTACACCTTC; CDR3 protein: CASSTGKQGASYTF
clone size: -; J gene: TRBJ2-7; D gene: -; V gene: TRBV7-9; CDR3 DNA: TGTGCCAGCAGCTCCAGACAGCGGGACGAGCAGTACTTC; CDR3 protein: CASSSRQRDEQYF
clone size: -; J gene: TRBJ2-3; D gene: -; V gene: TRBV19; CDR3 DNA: TGTGCCAGTAGTATGCAGTCTAGCACAGATACGCAGTATTTT; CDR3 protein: CASSMQSSTDTQYF
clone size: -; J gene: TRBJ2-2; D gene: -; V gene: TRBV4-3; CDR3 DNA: TGCGCCAGCAGCCAAGAAGATTGGACTAACGGGGAGCTGTTTTTT; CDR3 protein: CASSQEDWTNGELFF
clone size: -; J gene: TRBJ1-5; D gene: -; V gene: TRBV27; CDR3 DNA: TGTGCCAGCACCTTTCGCTCAGGGGCAGGGTGGCCCCAGCATTTT; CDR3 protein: CASTFRSGAGWPQHF
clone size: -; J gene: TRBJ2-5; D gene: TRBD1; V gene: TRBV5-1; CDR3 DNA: TGCGCCAGCAGTTCAGGGGGCTGGGAGACCCAGTACTTC; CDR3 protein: CASSSGGWETQYF
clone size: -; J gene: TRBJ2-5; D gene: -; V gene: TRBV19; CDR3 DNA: TGTGCCAGTAGCGTCAGAGGACAATTGGCCGGGGAGACCCAGTACTTC; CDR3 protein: CASSVRGQLAGETQYF
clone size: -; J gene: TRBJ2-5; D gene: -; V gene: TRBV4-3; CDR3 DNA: TGCGCCAGCAGCCAAGGGACAGTGGGGGAGACCCAGTACTTC; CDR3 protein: CASSQGTVGETQYF
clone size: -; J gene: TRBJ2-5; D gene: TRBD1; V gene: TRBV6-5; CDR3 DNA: TGTGCCAGCAGTAGACAGGGGGCAGAGACCCAGTACTTC; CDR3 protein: CASSRQGAETQYF
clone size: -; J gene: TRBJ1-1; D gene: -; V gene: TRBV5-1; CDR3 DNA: TGCGCCAGCAGAGAGGGGGGGGGCTCAAGGTTCTTT; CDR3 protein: CASREGGGSRFF
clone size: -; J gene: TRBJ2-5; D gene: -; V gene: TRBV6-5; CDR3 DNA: TGTGCCAGCAGTTACTCAGGGGAAGAGACCCAGTACTTC; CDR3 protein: CASSYSGEETQYF
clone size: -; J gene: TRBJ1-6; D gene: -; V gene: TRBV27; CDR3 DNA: TGTGCCAGCAGTTTAGTAACTTCACTTAATTCACCCCTCCACTTT; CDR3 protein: CASSLVTSLNSPLHF
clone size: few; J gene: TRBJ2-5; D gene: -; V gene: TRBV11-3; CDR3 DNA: TGTGCCAGCAGCGGATTTGGGGCTGGAGAGACCCAGTACTTC; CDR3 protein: CASSGFGAGETQYF
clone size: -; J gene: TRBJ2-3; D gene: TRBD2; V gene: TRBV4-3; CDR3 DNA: TGCGCCAGCAGCTCCCCGGGACTAGCGGGGGGGATAGATACGCAGTATTTT; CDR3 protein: CASSSPGLAGGIDTQYF
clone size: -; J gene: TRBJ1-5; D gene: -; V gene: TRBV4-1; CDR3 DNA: TGCGCCAGCAGCCAGGAAGACAATAGCAATCAGCCCCAGCATTTT; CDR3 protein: CASSQEDNSNQPQHF
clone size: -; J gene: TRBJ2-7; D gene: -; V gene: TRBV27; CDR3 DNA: TGTGCCAGCAGTCACAGGTCTTCCTCCTACGAGCAGTACTTC; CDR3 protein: CASSHRSSSYEQYF
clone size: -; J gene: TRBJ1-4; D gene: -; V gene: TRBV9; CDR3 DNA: TGTGCCAGCAGGCGATACAGGGATTCTAATGAAAAACTGTTTTTT; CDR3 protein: CASRRYRDSNEKLFF
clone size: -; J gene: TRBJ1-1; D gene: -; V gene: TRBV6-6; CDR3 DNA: -; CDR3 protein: CASSSSTALSTEAFF
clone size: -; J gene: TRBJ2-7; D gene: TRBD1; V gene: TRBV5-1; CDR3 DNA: TGCGCCAGCAGCTTGTTCAGGGGGCCCTACGAGCAGTACTTC; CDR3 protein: CASSLFRGPYEQYF
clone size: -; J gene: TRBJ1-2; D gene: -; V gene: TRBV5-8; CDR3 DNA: TGTGCCAGCAGCTTCACAGGGTCTGGCTACACCTTC; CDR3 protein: CASSFTGSGYTF